This T cell receptor beta chain was sequenced during a study of blood T cell repertoires in COVID-19. Study summary: Sample material is recorded as cDNA or gDNA derived from T cells, B-cell-depleted T cells, or PBMCs.

Original data processing: Reference gene primer amplification gave nucleated cell count estimates. TCRdb's copy holds only in-frame clones and misses some; the assay was immunoSEQ multiplex PCR. The D gene and trimming were derived from the DNA, and the V and J assignments and clone size from that table. The sample has a few hundred thousand clones; around 86% are singletons. V shed 0 bases and J shed 7 bases, with 12 bases lying between them. Germline-derived CDR1 and CDR2 are LGHDT and YNNKEL (reference sequence). CDR3 length equals 14 residues. The rearrangement joins TRBV3-1 (or the pseudogene TRBV3-2) to TRBJ1-2; D might be TRBD1 (6 bases). The sample comprised peripheral blood. The receptor was derived from a man in his thirties or forties who had recovered from COVID-19. The CDR3 sequence: CASSQEGHDIGYTF. Written as DNA, the CDR3 is TGTGCCAGCAGCCAAGAGGGACATGATATTGGCTACACCTTC.